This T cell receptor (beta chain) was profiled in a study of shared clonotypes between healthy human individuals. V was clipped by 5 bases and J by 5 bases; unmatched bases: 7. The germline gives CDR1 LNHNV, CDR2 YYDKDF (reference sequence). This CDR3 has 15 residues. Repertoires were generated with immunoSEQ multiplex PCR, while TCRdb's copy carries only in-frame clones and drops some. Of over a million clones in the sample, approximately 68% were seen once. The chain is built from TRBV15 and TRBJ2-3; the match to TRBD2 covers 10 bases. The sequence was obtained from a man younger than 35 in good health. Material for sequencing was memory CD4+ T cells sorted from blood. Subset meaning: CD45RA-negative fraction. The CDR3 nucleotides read TGTGCCACCAGCCGTGCAGCGGGGGGGGTAGATACGCAGTATTTT. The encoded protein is CATSRAAGGVDTQYF.